This T cell receptor beta chain was recovered during a study of control samples from healthy donors and cancer patients. Clones were read by immunoSEQ multiplex PCR, and TCRdb kept only the in-frame ones, dropping some. The data hold 210,000 or so clones, with roughly nine tenths observed a single time. The CDR3 runs to 11 residues. With 5 bases removed from V and 7 bases from J, the gap between germline ends came to 6 bases. Germline lookup yields CDR1 MNHEY and CDR2 SVGEGT. The J gene is TRBJ2-1, the V gene TRBV6-2 or TRBV6-3; D gene unclear. The sequenced material came from blood. This receptor was taken from a man aged 30 to 39 in good health. This CDR3 reads CASSRLNEQFF. The CDR3 DNA is TGTGCCAGCAGTCGCTTAAATGAGCAGTTCTTC.